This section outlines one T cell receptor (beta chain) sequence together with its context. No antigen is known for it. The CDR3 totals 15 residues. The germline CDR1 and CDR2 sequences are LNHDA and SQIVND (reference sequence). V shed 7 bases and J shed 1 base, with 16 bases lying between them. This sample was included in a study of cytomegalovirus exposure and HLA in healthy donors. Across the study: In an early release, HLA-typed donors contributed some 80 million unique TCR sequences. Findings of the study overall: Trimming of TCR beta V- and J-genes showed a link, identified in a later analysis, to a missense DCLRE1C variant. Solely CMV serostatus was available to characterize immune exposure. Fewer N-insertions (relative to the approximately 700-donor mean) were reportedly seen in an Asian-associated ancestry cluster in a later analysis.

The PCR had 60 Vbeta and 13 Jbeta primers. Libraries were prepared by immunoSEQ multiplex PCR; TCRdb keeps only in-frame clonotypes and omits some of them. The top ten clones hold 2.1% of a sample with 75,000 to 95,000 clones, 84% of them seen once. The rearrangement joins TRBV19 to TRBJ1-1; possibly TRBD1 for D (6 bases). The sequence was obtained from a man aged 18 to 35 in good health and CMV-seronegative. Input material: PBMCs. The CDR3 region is CASTTGSKRNTEAFF. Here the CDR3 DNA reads TGTGCCAGTACTACAGGGTCGAAGAGGAACACTGAAGCTTTCTTT.